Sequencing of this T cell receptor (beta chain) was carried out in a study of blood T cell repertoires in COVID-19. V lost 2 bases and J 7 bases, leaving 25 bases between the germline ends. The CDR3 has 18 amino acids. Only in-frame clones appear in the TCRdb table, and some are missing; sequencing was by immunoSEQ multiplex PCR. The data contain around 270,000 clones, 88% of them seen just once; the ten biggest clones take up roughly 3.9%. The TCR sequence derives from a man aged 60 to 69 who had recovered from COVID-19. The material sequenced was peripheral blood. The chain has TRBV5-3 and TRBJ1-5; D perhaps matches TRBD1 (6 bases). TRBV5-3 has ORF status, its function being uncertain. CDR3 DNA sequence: TGTGCCAGAAGCTTCACAGGGCGCGGTGTAAGTGAGGAACAGCCCCAGCATTTT. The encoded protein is CARSFTGRGVSEEQPQHF.